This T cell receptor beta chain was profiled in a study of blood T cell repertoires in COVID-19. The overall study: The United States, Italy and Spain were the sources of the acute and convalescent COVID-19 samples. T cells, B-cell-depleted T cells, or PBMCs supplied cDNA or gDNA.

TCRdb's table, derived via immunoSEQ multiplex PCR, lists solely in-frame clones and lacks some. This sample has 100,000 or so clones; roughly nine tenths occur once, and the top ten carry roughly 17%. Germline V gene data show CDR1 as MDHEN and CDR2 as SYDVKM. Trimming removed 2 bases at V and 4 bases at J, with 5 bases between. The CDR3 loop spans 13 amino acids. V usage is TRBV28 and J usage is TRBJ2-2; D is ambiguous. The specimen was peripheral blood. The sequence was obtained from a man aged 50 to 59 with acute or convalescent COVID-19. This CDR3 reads CASSLGPTGELFF. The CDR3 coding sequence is TGTGCCAGCAGTTTAGGGCCCACCGGGGAGCTGTTTTTT.